This is a list of T cell receptor beta chains from one sample in a study of blood T cell repertoires in COVID-19. Measured with immunoSEQ multiplex PCR; TCRdb has only the in-frame clones, and not every one. The sample shows some 310,000 clones, 89% of them seen only once. Sequenced material: PBMCs or T cells enriched from blood (not recorded which). The receptors were sampled from a woman aged 25 to 39 who had recovered from COVID-19. Each CDR3 is given with its conserved first and last residue. Fields, in order: D gene, V gene, J gene, clone size, CDR3 DNA, CDR3 protein. The D gene is left open where the match is weak. Clone sizes are given selectively: once, few, many, or a class where the clone is expanded.

>-|TRBV5-1|TRBJ1-2|-
TGCGCCAGCAGCGCCCTTTCCAGGGGCGACTACACCTTC
CASSALSRGDYTF
>TRBD1|TRBV20-1|TRBJ1-1|-
TGCAGTGCTAGTGCCGGGACAGGGGGCACTGAAGCTTTCTTT
CSASAGTGGTEAFF
>TRBD2|TRBV7-3|TRBJ2-1|few
TGTGCCAGCAGCTTTGTGTTGGGAGCGGGAGGTGGGGACAATGAGCAGTTCTTC
CASSFVLGAGGGDNEQFF
>-|TRBV28|TRBJ1-2|-
TGTGCCAGCAGTTTAGGTCTGGGGCAAAGGGGCTACACCTTC
CASSLGLGQRGYTF
>TRBD2|TRBV4-2|TRBJ2-1|-
TGTGCCAGCAGCCAAGGGCAGAGCGGGAGGGGGAATGAGCAGTTCTTC
CASSQGQSGRGNEQFF
>TRBD2|TRBV7-6|TRBJ2-3|-
TGTGCCAGCAGCCACACTAGCGGCCACACAGATACGCAGTATTTT
CASSHTSGHTDTQYF
>TRBD2|TRBV30|TRBJ2-7|-
TGTGCCTGGAGATTTCCAGCGGGACTCGCCTACGAGCAGTACTTC
CAWRFPAGLAYEQYF
>TRBD2|TRBV5-1|TRBJ2-1|-
TGCGCCAGCAGCTCTGGACTAGCAAATTTCCCCAATGAGCAGTTCTTC
CASSSGLANFPNEQFF
>TRBD2|TRBV3-1/TRBV3-2|TRBJ2-1|-
TGTGCCAGCAGCGTAACAGCGGGGCTTCAGTTCTTC
CASSVTAGLQFF
>-|TRBV10-3|TRBJ2-1|-
TGTGCCATCACCGGGGGAGGCCTTGATTACAATGAGCAGTTCTTC
CAITGGGLDYNEQFF
>-|TRBV12-3/TRBV12-4|TRBJ1-1|-
TGTGCCAGCAGCCCCCAGCTAGGCACTGAAGCTTTCTTT
CASSPQLGTEAFF
>-|TRBV30|TRBJ2-1|-
TGTGCCTGGAGTCGGTACAATGAGCAGTTCTTC
CAWSRYNEQFF
>-|TRBV6-5|TRBJ2-7|-
TGTGCCAGCAGTACCGGGTTCTCCTACGAGCAGTACTTC
CASSTGFSYEQYF
>TRBD2|TRBV4-2|TRBJ2-3|-
TGTGCCAGCAGCCAATCCGTTAGCCTAGCGGGAGTAGCAGATACGCAGTATTTT
CASSQSVSLAGVADTQYF
>-|TRBV6-2/TRBV6-3|TRBJ2-2|-
TGTGCCAGCAGTTATCCCGGGACCGGGGAGCTGTTTTTT
CASSYPGTGELFF
>TRBD2|TRBV25-1|TRBJ2-2|-
TGTGCCAGCAGTGAACCCCTGGGGCTTAGCGGGAGCACCGGGGAGCTGTTTTTT
CASSEPLGLSGSTGELFF
>TRBD1|TRBV6-1|TRBJ1-5|-
TGTGCCAGCAGTGACTTTTACAGGGGGCTAGGAGGGCCCCAGCATTTT
CASSDFYRGLGGPQHF
>TRBD2|TRBV28|TRBJ2-1|-
TGTGCCAGCAGTCCTTCGGGACTAGTCGGTTTTGAGCAGTTCTTC
CASSPSGLVGFEQFF
>TRBD2|TRBV30|TRBJ2-3|-
TGTGCCTGGGGGACTAGCGGCACAGATACGCAGTATTTT
CAWGTSGTDTQYF
>-|TRBV7-3|TRBJ2-1|-
TGTGCCAGCAGCCCCTACCACCCTCTGCCGCGGGATCCCTACAATGAGCAGTTCTTC
CASSPYHPLPRDPYNEQFF
>-|TRBV2|TRBJ1-4|-
TGTGCCAGCAGTGTGCGGCGGGATGAAAAACTGTTTTTT
CASSVRRDEKLFF
>-|TRBV5-1|TRBJ1-2|-
TGCGCCAGCAGCTTGGAGTCGGGGGACCCCTACTATGGCTACACCTTC
CASSLESGDPYYGYTF
>-|TRBV2|TRBJ1-1|-
TGTGCCAGGACAGGAAAGTCCCCCACTGAAGCTTTCTTT
CARTGKSPTEAFF
>-|TRBV6-5|TRBJ1-5|-
TGTGCCAGCAGTTACCCCGGCAGGGGTGATCAGCCCCAGCATTTT
CASSYPGRGDQPQHF